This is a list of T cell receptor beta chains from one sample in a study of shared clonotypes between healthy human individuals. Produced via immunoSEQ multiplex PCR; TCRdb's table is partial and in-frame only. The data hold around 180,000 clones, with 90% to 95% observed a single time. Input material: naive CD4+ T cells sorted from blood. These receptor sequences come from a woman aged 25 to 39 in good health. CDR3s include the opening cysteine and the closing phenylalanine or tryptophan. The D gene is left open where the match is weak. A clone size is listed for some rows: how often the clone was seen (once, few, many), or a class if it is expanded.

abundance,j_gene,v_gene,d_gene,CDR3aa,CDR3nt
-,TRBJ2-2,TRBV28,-,CASSFKVNTGELFF,TGTGCCAGCAGTTTTAAGGTGAACACCGGGGAGCTGTTTTTT
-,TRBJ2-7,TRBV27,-,CASSRGGSSYEQYF,TGTGCCAGCAGTCGTGGTGGCAGCTCCTACGAGCAGTACTTC
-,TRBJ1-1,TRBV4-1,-,CASSHPVMNTEAFF,TGCGCCAGCAGCCATCCCGTAATGAACACTGAAGCTTTCTTT
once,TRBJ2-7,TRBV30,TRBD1,CACSTGGLPYEQYF,TGTGCCTGTTCTACAGGGGGCTTACCCTACGAGCAGTACTTC
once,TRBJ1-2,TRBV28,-,CASIKPRTASYGYTF,TGTGCCAGCATCAAACCCAGGACTGCCTCCTATGGCTACACCTTC
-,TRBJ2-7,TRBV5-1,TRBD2,CASSMAGDSAGAEYF,TGCGCCAGCAGCATGGCGGGAGATTCTGCGGGTGCGGAGTACTTC
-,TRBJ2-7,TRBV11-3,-,CASSPGGSYEQYF,TGTGCCAGCAGCCCCGGGGGCTCCTACGAGCAGTACTTC
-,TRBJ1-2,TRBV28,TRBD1,CASRGQGSSNYGYTF,TGTGCCAGCAGGGGACAGGGGTCCTCTAACTATGGCTACACCTTC
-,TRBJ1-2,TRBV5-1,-,CASSPGTDEGYGYTF,TGCGCCAGCAGTCCCGGGACGGACGAGGGCTATGGCTACACCTTC
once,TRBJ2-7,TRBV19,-,CASSSSTGFDEQYF,TGTGCCAGTAGCTCCTCTACAGGGTTCGACGAGCAGTACTTC
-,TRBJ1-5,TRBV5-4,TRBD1,CASTKTGEENQPQHF,TGTGCCAGCACCAAGACAGGGGAGGAAAATCAGCCCCAGCATTTT
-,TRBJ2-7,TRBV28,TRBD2,CASSIGLAGGLYEQYF,TGTGCCAGCAGTATCGGACTAGCGGGAGGGTTGTACGAGCAGTACTTC
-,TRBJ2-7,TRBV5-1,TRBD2,CASSRPSGRGAEQYF,TGCGCCAGCAGCCGGCCTAGCGGGAGGGGTGCCGAGCAGTACTTC
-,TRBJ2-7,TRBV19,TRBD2,CASSAGLGLSDEQYF,TGTGCCAGTAGTGCAGGACTAGGCCTCTCTGACGAGCAGTACTTC
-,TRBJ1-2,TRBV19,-,CASSTLRGYTF,TGTGCCAGTAGTACCCTGAGGGGCTACACCTTC
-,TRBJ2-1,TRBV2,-,CASSPTQVTGNEQFF,TGTGCCAGCAGTCCTACTCAAGTCACAGGGAATGAGCAGTTCTTC
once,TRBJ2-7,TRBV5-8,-,CASSLGRSVLISYEQYF,TGTGCCAGCAGCTTGGGCAGGAGCGTACTAATTAGCTACGAGCAGTACTTC
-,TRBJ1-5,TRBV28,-,CASSSEGPGQPQHF,TGTGCCAGCAGTTCCGAGGGGCCGGGTCAGCCCCAGCATTTT
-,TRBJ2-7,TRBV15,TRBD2,CATSRGTSGLPYEQYF,TGTGCCACCAGCAGAGGGACTAGCGGGCTTCCCTACGAGCAGTACTTC
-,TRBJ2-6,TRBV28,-,CASSSTVQIPGANVLTF,TGTGCCAGCAGTTCGACAGTCCAGATCCCTGGGGCCAACGTCCTGACTTTC
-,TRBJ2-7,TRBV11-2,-,CASGLGAYEQYF,TGTGCCAGCGGGCTGGGGGCCTACGAGCAGTACTTC
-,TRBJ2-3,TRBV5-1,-,CASSLNTDTQYF,TGCGCCAGCAGCTTAAACACAGATACGCAGTATTTT
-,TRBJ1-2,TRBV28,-,CASSLEPAIRRGYTF,TGTGCCAGCAGTCTCGAACCTGCAATCAGGAGAGGCTACACCTTC
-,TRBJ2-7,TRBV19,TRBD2,CASSAGLAGYEQYF,TGTGCCAGTAGTGCGGGACTAGCGGGCTACGAGCAGTACTTC
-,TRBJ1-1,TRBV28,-,CASSLRLQPAFF,TGTGCCAGCAGTTTACGACTCCAACCAGCTTTCTTT
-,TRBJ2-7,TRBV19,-,CASSIGRTVYYEQYF,TGTGCCAGTAGTATAGGTAGGACCGTCTACTACGAGCAGTACTTC
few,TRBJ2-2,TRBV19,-,CASTESGGELFF,TGTGCCAGTACTGAGTCGGGCGGGGAGCTGTTTTTT
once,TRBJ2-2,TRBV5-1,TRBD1,CASSILPGQGTGELFF,TGCGCCAGCAGCATCCTACCGGGACAGGGAACCGGGGAGCTGTTTTTT
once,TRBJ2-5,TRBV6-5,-,CASSYSRGSSEYF,TGTGCCAGCAGTTACTCTCGCGGCAGCTCGGAGTACTTC
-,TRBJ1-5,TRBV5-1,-,CASSLAPGASNQPQHF,TGCGCCAGCAGCTTGGCCCCGGGGGCGAGCAATCAGCCCCAGCATTTT
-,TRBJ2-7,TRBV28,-,CASSSGHEDEQYF,TGTGCCAGCAGTTCCGGACATGAGGACGAGCAGTACTTC
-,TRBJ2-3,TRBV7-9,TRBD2,CASSSGQASGRTDTQYF,TGTGCCAGCAGCTCCGGCCAGGCTAGCGGGAGAACAGATACGCAGTATTTT
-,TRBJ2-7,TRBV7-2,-,CASGVYEQYF,TGTGCCAGCGGGGTCTACGAGCAGTACTTC
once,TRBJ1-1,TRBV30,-,CAWSRRGTEAFF,TGTGCCTGGAGTCGTAGGGGGACTGAAGCTTTCTTT
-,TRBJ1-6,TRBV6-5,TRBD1,CASSQGGILDSPLHF,TGTGCCAGCAGTCAGGGGGGTATATTGGATTCACCCCTCCACTTT
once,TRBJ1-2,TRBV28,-,CASSPLGRNNYGYTF,TGTGCCAGCAGCCCGTTGGGGAGAAATAACTATGGCTACACCTTC
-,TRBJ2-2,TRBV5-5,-,CASSLGRALRELFF,TGTGCCAGCAGCTTGGGTCGGGCGTTAAGGGAGCTGTTTTTT
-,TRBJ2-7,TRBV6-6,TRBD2,CASKSGGGSYEQYF,TGTGCCAGCAAGTCGGGAGGGGGCTCCTACGAGCAGTACTTC
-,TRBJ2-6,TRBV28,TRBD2,CASSLGGIPSGANVLTF,TGTGCCAGCAGCCTCGGGGGGATACCCTCTGGGGCCAACGTCCTGACTTTC
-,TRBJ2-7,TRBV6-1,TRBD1,CASMPRDRNYEQYF,TGTGCCAGCATGCCCCGGGACAGGAACTACGAGCAGTACTTC
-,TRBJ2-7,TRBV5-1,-,CASSLGGGHPSYEQYF,TGCGCCAGCAGCTTGGGGGGCGGGCACCCATCCTACGAGCAGTACTTC
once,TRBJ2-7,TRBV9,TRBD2,CASSVGASGSSYEQYF,TGTGCCAGCAGCGTAGGGGCTAGCGGGAGTTCCTACGAGCAGTACTTC
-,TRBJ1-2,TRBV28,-,CASTKGGNYGYTF,TGTGCCAGCACGAAGGGAGGTAACTATGGCTACACCTTC
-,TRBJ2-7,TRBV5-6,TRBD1,CASSLLGQGFYEQYF,TGTGCCAGCAGCTTGTTGGGACAGGGATTCTACGAGCAGTACTTC
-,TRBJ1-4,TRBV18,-,CASSAGTAEKLFF,TGTGCCAGCTCAGCCGGGACGGCTGAAAAACTGTTTTTT
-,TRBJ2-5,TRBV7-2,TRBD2,CASSFSSGQETQYF,TGTGCCAGCAGCTTCTCTAGCGGACAAGAGACCCAGTACTTC
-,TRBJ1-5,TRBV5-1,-,CASSFSGEGPQHF,TGCGCCAGCAGCTTTAGCGGAGAAGGGCCCCAGCATTTT
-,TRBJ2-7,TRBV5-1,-,CASSLDSGQYF,TGCGCCAGCAGCTTGGACAGCGGGCAGTACTTC
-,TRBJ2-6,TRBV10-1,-,CASTGRGFSGANVLTF,TGCGCCAGCACGGGACGGGGTTTCTCTGGGGCCAACGTCCTGACTTTC
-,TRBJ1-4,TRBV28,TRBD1,CASKTGVEKLFF,TGTGCCAGCAAAACAGGGGTTGAAAAACTGTTTTTT
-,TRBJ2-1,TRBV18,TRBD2,CASSLTSGKFNEQFF,TGTGCCAGCTCCCTCACTAGCGGGAAGTTTAATGAGCAGTTCTTC
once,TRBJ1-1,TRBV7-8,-,CASSPISMNTEAFF,TGTGCCAGCAGCCCCATAAGCATGAACACTGAAGCTTTCTTT
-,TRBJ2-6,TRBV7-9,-,CASSYPRGQSYSGANVLTF,TGTGCCAGCAGCTACCCTAGAGGACAGTCCTACTCTGGGGCCAACGTCCTGACTTTC
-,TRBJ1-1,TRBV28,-,CASSFYGSGTEAFF,TGTGCCAGCAGTTTTTATGGGAGCGGCACTGAAGCTTTCTTT
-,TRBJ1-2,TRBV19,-,CATNARTANYGYTF,TGTGCCACCAACGCCCGCACCGCGAACTATGGCTACACCTTC
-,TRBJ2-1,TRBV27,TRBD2,CASSPPQREGHEQFF,TGTGCCAGCAGTCCCCCACAGCGGGAGGGCCATGAGCAGTTCTTC
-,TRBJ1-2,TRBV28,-,CASSLPGTENYGYTF,TGTGCCAGCAGTTTACCCGGGACGGAGAACTATGGCTACACCTTC
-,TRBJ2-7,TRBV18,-,CASSPTTGQYEQYF,TGTGCCAGCTCACCAACCACAGGGCAGTACGAGCAGTACTTC
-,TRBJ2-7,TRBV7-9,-,CASSSGTEKPYEQYF,TGTGCCAGCAGCTCCGGGACGGAAAAACCCTACGAGCAGTACTTC